This TCR beta chain was documented in a study of brain T cells in children with intractable seizures (dated by TCRdb to the early 2020s). Study-wide context: Resected brain tissue from some 53 pediatric epilepsy surgery cases was initially screened for immune gene transcripts with a NanoString immunology panel. Among the 12 selected surgery cases, eight also had pre-surgery blood sequenced, leaving four with brain tissue only.

In the case of this clone: Its antigen is currently not known. No qualities accompany the bases; no much larger clone lies one base away.

TCR beta chain sequences were generated from genomic DNA using the immunoSEQ assay. Per the source publication's procedure: CDR3 sequences that did not begin with the conserved framework cysteine at position 104 were removed manually. To get clonality, the normalized Shannon's Diversity Index was subtracted from one, giving values from 0 (maximal diversity) to 1 (oligoclonal). Chi-squared comparison-of-proportions tests were used to check whether the frequency of the same CDR3 differed between samples, for example brain versus blood. Public clonotypes were found through immuneACCESS searches, while the VDJdb browser was used to judge similarity to known antiviral clonotypes. TCRdb mirrors the immuneACCESS table, restricted to in-frame sequences. Some clones are absent from its copies; in checked studies, under half trace to an unresolved V gene, and the reason for the others is unknown. The V and J calls and clone size are taken from that table; D and trimming were inferred from the DNA. The sample table contains about 340,000 clones; only one count was recorded for roughly 93% of them. 5.7% of the sample belongs to the ten largest clones.

The research as a whole found: Because sequencing depth was different between pre-surgery and post-surgery blood, clones absent from the pre-surgery sample may reflect undersampling. Viral specificity was inferred solely from CDR3 sequence similarity, and the HCMV serostatus of the patients was not known.

From V the trimming removes 5 bases and from J it removes 0 bases, while the gene matches leave 8 bases of the junction unaccounted for. The CDR3 measures 18 amino acids from cysteine to phenylalanine. The read is trimmed to its CDR3 DNA, 54 bases read in frame from base 1. CDR1 ENHRY and CDR2 SYGVKD are derived from the germline V gene. The sample's time point label, decoded: blood from clinic visit 5 months post-surgery; TSC patient then seizure free. The surgery cases with the highest brain T cell transcript signatures were chosen for TCR beta chain sequencing of brain tissue, and also of blood when blood was available. Patients had been treated with at least one anti-epileptic drug before surgery. The TCR-sequenced patients were children whose drug-resistant epilepsy was caused by tuberous sclerosis complex, focal cortical dysplasia, Rasmussen encephalitis or hemimegalencephaly. The Monarch genomic DNA purification kit was used to extract bulk genomic DNA from unsorted brain tissue and from whole blood.

Sequencing was performed on peripheral blood, taken more than 4 months after surgery. The clonotype comes from a boy in the first two years of life with tuberous sclerosis and intractable seizures. The V and J genes are TRBV10-3 and TRBJ2-3; 13 bases in the middle match TRBD2. The CDR3 region has the sequence CAISSSGTSGISTDTQYF. The DNA sequence is given as TGTGCCATCAGTAGCTCCGGGACTAGCGGGATTAGCACAGATACGCAGTATTTT.